This record covers a single T cell receptor beta chain. Its antigen remains unidentified. Using its own MiXCR run on the reads, TCRdb lists one record per CDR3 protein. The profile shows approximately 1,000,000 distinct CDR3 sequences, roughly 31% of them singletons. This entry comes from a study of T cell repertoires in cytomegalovirus infection. On the study more broadly: It was recently identified HLA-C-restricted and well-studied HLA-B-restricted CMV epitopes that the study used. Shared public TCR beta signatures pointed to both CMV infection and a matching HLA type.

General study findings and limits: Cumulative public TCR beta family frequency identified CMV carriers with the relevant HLA. HLA-C-restricted CMV-specific TCR beta clonotypes were dominant in the ex vivo response.

The source was cultured CD8+ T cells from PBMCs, collected from culture after CMV antigen stimulation. This TCR derives from a human donor in good health (CMV status not recorded). Some clones in this sample may be carry-over from other donors' samples.

The DNA of the CDR3 is TGTGCCAGCAGCTCCTTACAACAGGGTTCCTACGAGCAGTACTTC. Residues: CASSSLQQGSYEQYF. This chain links TRBV7-6 with TRBJ2-7, with D perhaps matching TRBD1 (6 bases). Germline CDR1 and CDR2: SGHVS and FNYEAQ. CDR3 length: 15 residues. The ends were cut back, 4 bases at V and 1 base at J, with 14 bases in the middle.